This T cell receptor (beta chain) was documented in a study of blood T cell repertoires in COVID-19. Study background: The United States, Italy and Spain supplied acute and convalescent COVID-19 samples. The analysed material was cDNA or gDNA that came from T cells, B-cell-depleted T cells, or PBMCs.

CDR1 and CDR2 (germline): MNHEY, SMNVEV (reference sequence). The V and J ends lost 8 bases and 3 bases respectively, with 13 bases between them. The CDR3 extends over 13 amino acids. Methods used by the authors: Reference gene primer amplification yielded estimated nucleated cell counts. The table came from immunoSEQ multiplex PCR; TCRdb's copy has only in-frame clones and leaves some out. V, J and clone size reflect that table, while D and trimming were determined from the DNA. The sample has hundreds of thousands of clones; about nine tenths are singletons. The receptor was derived from a woman in her twenties or thirties who had recovered from COVID-19. Specimen: peripheral blood. V usage is TRBV27 and J usage is TRBJ1-2; D might be TRBD1 (5 bases). The CDR3 nucleotides are TGTGCCAGCCAACGGGGAGGGGACTATGGCTACACCTTC. Amino acids: CASQRGGDYGYTF.